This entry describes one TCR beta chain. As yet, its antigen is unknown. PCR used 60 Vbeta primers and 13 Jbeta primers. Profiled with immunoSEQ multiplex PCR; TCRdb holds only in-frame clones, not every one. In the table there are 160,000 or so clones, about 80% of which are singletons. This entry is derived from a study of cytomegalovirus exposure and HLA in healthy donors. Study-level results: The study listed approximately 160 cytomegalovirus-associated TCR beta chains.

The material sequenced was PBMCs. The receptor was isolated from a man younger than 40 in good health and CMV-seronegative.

In nucleotides, the CDR3 is TGTGCCAGCGTACGGGGACGGGGGACTGAAGCTTTCTTT. Translation gives CASVRGRGTEAFF. V is TRBV28 and J is TRBJ1-1, with a possible D match to TRBD1 (5 bases). The CDR3 spans 13 residues. CDR1 is MDHEN, CDR2 SYDVKM, per germline. V dropped 8 bases and J dropped 5 bases, with 15 bases sitting between them.